This T cell receptor beta chain was sequenced during a study of T cells in Graves' hyperthyroidism and ophthalmopathy. V lost 6 bases and J lost 3, with 9 bases in between. Germline CDR1 and CDR2: LNHDA and SQIVND (reference sequence). This CDR3 is built from 13 residues. For Graves' hyperthyroidism to be stable, ophthalmopathy could not progress within 18 months. It was RNA transcripts that yielded the amplified TCR beta CDR3 regions. The HTBI primer set served for first-round RT-PCR of the TCR CDR3. Via MiXCR, TCRdb re-called the multiplex PCR reads, giving one row per CDR3 protein. Of about 480,000 distinct CDR3 sequences listed, roughly an eighth are singletons. A few counts support this clonotype.

The source material was blood. This TCR derives from a woman aged 18-29 years with Graves' hyperthyroidism. The V and J genes are TRBV19 and TRBJ2-1; unclear D gene. In nucleotides, the CDR3 is TGTGCCAGTAGCCACAAGAGCTACAATGAGCAGTTCTTC. Its translation is CASSHKSYNEQFF.